What follows is one TCR beta chain and its context. Antigen unknown. This entry is derived from a study of cytomegalovirus exposure and HLA in healthy donors. Study conclusions and caveats: Despite most TCR sequences being rare, some public TCRs occurred in many donors. Confirmation was obtained in vitro that a few CMV-associated chains are specific for CMV antigens.

CDR3 size: 11 residues. J gave up 5 bases and V 5 bases, and 3 bases lay outside the gene matches. The germline V gene encodes CDR1 DFQATT and CDR2 SNEGSKA (reference sequence). The protocol was immunoSEQ multiplex PCR, while the TCRdb copy is restricted to in-frame clones and leaves out a portion. The data contain over 100,000 clones, 85% to 90% of them singletons. This clonotype was obtained from a woman aged 18 to 35 in good health and CMV-seronegative. V usage is TRBV20-1 and J usage is TRBJ2-7; 7 bases are a match to TRBD2. Sequencing was done on a sample of PBMCs. The DNA for the CDR3 is TGCAGTGCTCGGGGAGGGGACGAGCAGTACTTC. The encoded protein is CSARGGDEQYF.